Listed here are 22 T cell receptor beta chains from one sample, sequenced in a study of OX40 agonist ivuxolimab in advanced cancers. The protocol was immunoSEQ multiplex PCR, while the TCRdb copy is restricted to in-frame clones and leaves out a portion. The table includes 20,000 to 25,000 clones, roughly four fifths detected once. Specimen: CD4+ or CD8+ T cells sorted from blood, collected in a trial of the OX40 agonist ivuxolimab. These receptors were collected from an adult with an advanced solid tumor such as melanoma, head and neck, liver or kidney cancer.

A note on this clone: The same CDR3 can be traced to other DNA sequences in this sample. The V and J genes are TRBV4-1 and TRBJ2-7; TRBD2 might be the D (5 bases). CDR1 is MGHRA, CDR2 YSYEKL, per germline. Deletions cut 0 bases from V and 4 bases from J, with 7 bases between. CDR3 length equals 13 residues. CDR3 region: CASSQDRGYEQYF. For the CDR3, the DNA is TGCGCCAGCAGCCAAGATCGCGGGTACGAGCAGTACTTC.

V and J are TRBV9 and TRBJ2-7; either TRBD1 or TRBD2 may fit D (5 bases each). CDR3 length: 13 amino acids. The V and J ends lost 1 base and 7 bases respectively, with 12 bases between them. Looked up from germline, CDR1 is SGDLS and CDR2 is YYNGEE. The CDR3 bases are TGTGCCAGCAGCGTACGTGGGGGAAGGGAGCAGTACTTC. It yields the protein CASSVRGGREQYF.

A few counts support this clone. This chain links TRBV2 with TRBJ1-5, with a possible D match to TRBD1 (6 bases). V gave up 3 bases and J gave up 5 bases, with 11 bases separating them. CDR1 is SNHLY and CDR2 is FYNNEI in the germline V gene. CDR3 size: 14 residues. CDR3 loop: CASSDWGLDQPQHF. For the CDR3, the DNA is TGTGCCAGCAGTGACTGGGGGCTGGATCAGCCCCAGCATTTT. The full variable domain, with the rest looked up from reference TRBV2 and TRBJ1-5, is EPEVTQTPSHQVTQMGQEVILRCVPISNHLYFYWYRQILGQKVEFLVSFYNNEISEKSEIFDDQFSVERPDGSNFTLKIRSTKLEDSAMYFCASSDWGLDQPQHFGDGTRLSIL.

The rearrangement joins TRBV7-9 to TRBJ2-1, with TRBD2 matching 7 bases. The CDR3 consists of 14 residues. V dropped 0 bases and J dropped 5; count of bases not matched to a gene: 1. Per the germline V gene, CDR1 is SEHNR and CDR2 is FQNEAQ (reference sequence). The CDR3 reads CASSLALADNEQFF. The CDR3 DNA reads as TGTGCCAGCAGCTTAGCTCTAGCGGACAATGAGCAGTTCTTC. The full variable domain, rest sourced from reference TRBV7-9 and TRBJ2-1, is DTGVSQNPRHKITKRGQNVTFRCDPISEHNRLYWYRQTLGQGPEFLTYFQNEAQLEKSRLLSDRFSAERPKGSFSTLEIQRTEQGDSAMYLCASSLALADNEQFFGPGTRLTVL.

The V call is TRBV6-1, the J call TRBJ2-4; D unclear. The CDR3 sequence is 17 residues long. In germline, CDR1 is MNHNS, CDR2 SASEGT. V lost 0 bases, J lost 0 bases, and 12 bases lay in between. The CDR3 nucleotides are TGTGCCAGCAGTGAAGCTCCCGGTCTATTAGCCAAAAACATTCAGTACTTC. It codes for CASSEAPGLLAKNIQYF.

The V and J genes are TRBV6-1 and TRBJ2-7; TRBD2 matches at 11 bases. Germline V gene lookup returns CDR1 MNHNS and CDR2 SASEGT. CDR3 size: 15 residues. V was clipped by 2 bases and J by 3 bases; unmatched bases: 3. The CDR3 protein is CASSEWLAGGYEQYF. CDR3 nucleotide sequence: TGTGCCAGCAGTGAATGGCTAGCGGGGGGCTACGAGCAGTACTTC.

CDR3 amino acids: CASSLRGLTLTEAFF. The CDR3 nucleotides are TGTGCCAGCAGCTTAAGAGGGCTTACTCTCACTGAAGCTTTCTTT. This sequence joins TRBV7-3 and TRBJ1-1; unclear D gene. V lost 1 base, J lost 4 bases, and 13 bases lay in between. CDR3 size: 15 residues. Germline CDR1 SGHTA, CDR2 FQGTGA.

Concerning this clone itself: Other DNA sequences in the sample encode the same CDR3. J is TRBJ1-1 and V is TRBV9; the D gene is possibly TRBD1 (6 bases). Trimming cost V 3 bases and J 6 bases, with 12 bases left between them. The CDR3 consists of 13 residues. The germline gives CDR1 SGDLS, CDR2 YYNGEE. The CDR3 sequence: CASSAGQRAEAFF. The CDR3 DNA sequence: TGTGCCAGCAGCGCCGGACAGAGGGCTGAAGCTTTCTTT.

The DNA for the CDR3 is TGTGCCAGCAGCCCGGGACTAGCGGGAGTCTCCTACAATGAGCAGTTCTTC. Translated: CASSPGLAGVSYNEQFF. The J gene is TRBJ2-1, the V gene TRBV4-2; 14 bases match TRBD2. The J segment lost 0 bases and the V segment lost 4 bases, leaving 2 bases of the junction unmatched. Germline CDR1 reads LGHNA; CDR2 reads YNFKEQ. This CDR3 contains 17 residues.

This clone was seen more than once but under ten times. This sequence joins TRBV6-4 and TRBJ2-1; maybe TRBD2 (6 bases). With 2 bases removed from V and 6 bases from J, the gap between germline ends came to 14 bases. This CDR3 is 15 amino acids long. CDR1 MRHNA and CDR2 SNTAGT come from the germline V gene. The CDR3 protein is CASSDGSSDPNEQFF. The CDR3 DNA follows: TGTGCCAGCAGTGACGGTTCTAGCGACCCCAATGAGCAGTTCTTC.

J is TRBJ1-3 and V is TRBV28; possibly TRBD1 for D (5 bases). Trimming left V 1 base short and J 4 bases short, with 8 bases between. The CDR3 is 14 amino acids. Germline lookup yields CDR1 MDHEN and CDR2 SYDVKM. CDR3 sequence reads: CASSLSGHGNTIYF. CDR3 sequence (DNA): TGTGCCAGCAGTTTATCAGGGCACGGAAACACCATATATTTT. The full variable domain, its missing parts supplied by reference TRBV28 and TRBJ1-3, is DVKVTQSSRYLVKRTGEKVFLECVQDMDHENMFWYRQDPGLGLRLIYFSYDVKMKEKGDIPEGYSVSREKKERFSLILESASTNQTSMYLCASSLSGHGNTIYFGEGSWLTVV.

The DNA of the CDR3 is TGTGCCATCAGTGAGTCCCCAGTCCCAGAGACCCAGTACTTC. Translating it yields CAISESPVPETQYF. The chain recombines TRBV10-3 with TRBJ2-5; D ambiguous. This CDR3 is 14 amino acids long. CDR1 and CDR2 (germline): ENHRY, SYGVKD. The germline V and J ends were trimmed by 0 bases and 4 bases, with 9 bases remaining between them.

This CDR3 reads CASSNPGPDTQYF. CDR3 nucleotide sequence: TGTGCCAGCAGCAATCCCGGGCCAGATACGCAGTATTTT. The rearrangement links TRBV21-1 to TRBJ2-3. TRBV21-1 is deemed a pseudogene. This CDR3 comprises 13 residues.

CDR3 nucleotides: TGTGCTAGTGGTTTCGGACTAGCCTACGAGCAGTACTTC. Encoded protein: CASGFGLAYEQYF. This chain links TRBV12-5 with TRBJ2-7; 7 nucleotides align to TRBD2. The CDR3 length is 13 residues. V gave up 3 bases and J gave up 2 bases; unmatched junction bases: 1. The germline V gene encodes CDR1 LGHNT and CDR2 FRNRAP.

Here the CDR3 DNA reads TGTGCCAGCAGCTTGGCTTGGGGGGGCACAGATACGCAGTATTTT. Protein: CASSLAWGGTDTQYF. The chain combines TRBV5-5 with TRBJ2-3, with a weak D call TRBD2 (6 bases). Trimming pared 0 bases from V and 1 base from J, leaving 9 bases between. The CDR3 extends over 15 amino acids. CDR1 is SGHKS, CDR2 YYEKEE, per germline (reference sequence).

The chain carries TRBV18 and TRBJ2-1, with 9 positions matching TRBD2. This CDR3 has 18 amino acids. CDR1 is KGHSH and CDR2 is LQKENI in the germline V gene. The V segment lost 3 bases and the J segment 8 bases; nucleotides outside the gene matches: 17. CDR3 DNA: TGTGCCAGCTCACCTACGAGCCATAGCGGCGGGAGGGCCTATGAGCAGTTCTTC. Its translation: CASSPTSHSGGRAYEQFF.

There are a few counts of this clone. The chain recombines TRBV7-3 with TRBJ2-3, with no clear D. This CDR3 is 12 amino acids long. CDR1 and CDR2 from the germline V gene are SGHTA and FQGTGA. The V end lost 4 bases, the J end lost 7 bases, and 9 bases lay between the germline ends. The CDR3 nucleotides are TGTGCCAGCAGCTCACTTTCCAATACGCAGTATTTT. Its protein is CASSSLSNTQYF.

The chain couples TRBV6-5 to TRBJ2-7; the D gene is possibly TRBD1 (6 bases). The CDR3 is made up of 15 amino acids. V was cut by 6 bases and J by 2 bases, with 17 bases left in between. CDR1 MNHEY and CDR2 SVGAGI come from the germline V gene. The CDR3 DNA follows: TGTGCCAGCAGACTCTCGGACAGTCTCCCCTACGAGCAGTACTTC. Its translation: CASRLSDSLPYEQYF.

The rearrangement links TRBV15 to TRBJ2-1; D may be TRBD1 (6 bases). The length of the CDR3 is 15 residues. Germline V lookup: CDR1 LNHNV, CDR2 YYDKDF (reference sequence). V lost 3 bases, J lost 4 bases, and 13 bases lay in between. CDR3 bases: TGTGCCACCAGCAGTAGGGGGATCAGTTACAATGAGCAGTTCTTC. Protein sequence: CATSSRGISYNEQFF.

The table lists this clone with a few counts. At one of its ends the junction is not consistent with the germline gene, which may arise from a read error. V gene TRBV6-1 combines with J gene TRBJ1-2, with D hard to call. Germline V gene data show CDR1 as MNHNS and CDR2 as SASEGT. The CDR3 sequence is 16 residues long. Here the CDR3 DNA reads TGTGCCAGCAGTGGTCTACCTGCTGATGAGATTTCTCCCTTATCTTTC. This codes for CASSGLPADEISPLSF.

V is TRBV7-9 and J is TRBJ2-1, with D uncertain. The V gene lost 3 bases and the J gene lost 8 bases, with 5 bases spanning the gap. CDR3 length equals 11 residues. Germline V gene lookup returns CDR1 SEHNR and CDR2 FQNEAQ (reference sequence). The CDR3 nucleotides are TGTGCCAGCAGCTTGTATGATGAGCAGTTCTTC. Residues: CASSLYDEQFF. The entire variable domain, with the rest obtained from reference TRBV7-9 and TRBJ2-1, is as follows: DTGVSQNPRHKITKRGQNVTFRCDPISEHNRLYWYRQTLGQGPEFLTYFQNEAQLEKSRLLSDRFSAERPKGSFSTLEIQRTEQGDSAMYLCASSLYDEQFFGPGTRLTVL.

The rearrangement joins TRBV19 to TRBJ2-3; 12 bases line up with TRBD2. The germline gives CDR1 LNHDA, CDR2 SQIVND (reference sequence). The CDR3 has 14 residues. Losses at the gene ends were 5 bases for V and 3 bases for J; bases not matched to a gene: 0. The CDR3 loop reads CASSGTSGTDTQYF. The CDR3 coding sequence is TGTGCCAGTAGTGGGACTAGCGGGACAGATACGCAGTATTTT.